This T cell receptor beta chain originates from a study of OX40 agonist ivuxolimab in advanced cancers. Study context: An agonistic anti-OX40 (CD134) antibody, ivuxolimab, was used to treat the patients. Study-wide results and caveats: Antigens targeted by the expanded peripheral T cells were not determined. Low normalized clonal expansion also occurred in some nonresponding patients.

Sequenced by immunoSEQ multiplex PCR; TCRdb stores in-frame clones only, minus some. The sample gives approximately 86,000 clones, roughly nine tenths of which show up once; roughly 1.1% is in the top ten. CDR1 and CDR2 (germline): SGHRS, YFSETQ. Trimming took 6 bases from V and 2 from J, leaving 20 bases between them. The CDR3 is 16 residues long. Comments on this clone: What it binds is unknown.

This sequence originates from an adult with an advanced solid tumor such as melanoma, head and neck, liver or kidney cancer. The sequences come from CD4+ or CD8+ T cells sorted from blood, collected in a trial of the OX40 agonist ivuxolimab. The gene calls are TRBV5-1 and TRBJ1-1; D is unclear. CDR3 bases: TGCGCCAGCACAAGAGATTATAGGGCACAAAACACTGAAGCTTTCTTT. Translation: CASTRDYRAQNTEAFF.